What follows is one TCR beta chain and its context. The CDR3 covers 15 residues. Trimming pared 1 base from V and 6 bases from J, leaving 14 bases between. CDR1 and CDR2 from the germline V gene are MNHEY and SVGAGI. These data come from a study of cytomegalovirus exposure and HLA in healthy donors. Only in-frame clones appear in the TCRdb table, and some are missing; sequencing was by immunoSEQ multiplex PCR. The sample has approximately 150,000 clones, roughly 86% seen once. This clonotype was obtained from a man aged 18 to 29 in good health and CMV-seropositive. The sample taken for sequencing was PBMCs. The chain combines TRBV6-5 with TRBJ2-3; possible D gene TRBD1, 6 bases. Here the CDR3 reads CASSYYPQGWDTQYF. CDR3 bases: TGTGCCAGCAGTTACTACCCACAGGGCTGGGATACGCAGTATTTT.